The clone carrying this T cell receptor beta chain was seen a few times. Antigen: not known. This CDR3 has 17 amino acids. CDR1 and CDR2 from the germline V gene are SGHTA and FQGTGA. The V gene end was trimmed by 5 bases and the J gene end by 6 bases; junction bases not matched to a gene: 16. This record comes from a study of T cell repertoires in cytomegalovirus infection. TCRdb re-called the reads with MiXCR, one entry per CDR3 protein. This table holds tens of thousands of distinct CDR3 sequences, approximately 45% found once. Source: CD8+ T cells from cultured PBMCs, taken from culture after CMV antigen stimulation. The chain combines TRBV7-3 with TRBJ2-1; 7 nucleotides align to TRBD2. The origin of this receptor is a human donor in good health (CMV status not recorded). Some clones in this sample may be carry-over from other donors' samples. CDR3 DNA sequence: TGTGCCAGCAGCAATTACCTCGGGAGCGGGGTACCCAATGAGCAGTTCTTC. It yields the protein CASSNYLGSGVPNEQFF.